The rows below give T cell receptor beta chains drawn from one sample of a study of blood T cell repertoires in COVID-19. This table comes from immunoSEQ multiplex PCR, and its TCRdb copy is limited to in-frame clones, with some not included. The sample records 150,000 to 200,000 clones, about four fifths being singletons. Sequenced input: PBMCs or T cells enriched from blood (not recorded which). These receptors were obtained from a woman aged 45-60 years in a cohort exposed to, infected with or recovered from COVID-19 (not recorded which). CDR3s include the opening cysteine and the closing phenylalanine or tryptophan. A D gene is named only where the DNA matches it firmly. Clone size is stated in some rows and not others, as once, few, many or a class when expanded.

j_call,clone_size,v_call,d_call,cdr3_nt,cdr3_aa
TRBJ2-2,.,TRBV28,TRBD2,TGTGCCAGCAGGCAGCGGGGGGGCCGCACCGGGGAGCTGTTTTTT,CASRQRGGRTGELFF
TRBJ1-2,.,TRBV28,.,TGTGCCAGCAGCGGACAGAGGGGGTATGGCTACACCTTC,CASSGQRGYGYTF
TRBJ2-5,few,TRBV5-1,TRBD1,TGCGCCAGCAGCGGGGGACAGGGTAATGGGGAGACCCAGTACTTC,CASSGGQGNGETQYF
TRBJ2-7,.,TRBV27,TRBD2,TGTGCCAGCAGTTCGCCGGGACTAGTCCACGAGCAGTACTTC,CASSSPGLVHEQYF
TRBJ2-2,.,TRBV20-1,.,TGCAGTGCTAGTAGCCGGGGAGGCGGGGTGAACACCGGGGAGCTGTTTTTT,CSASSRGGGVNTGELFF
TRBJ2-5,few,TRBV11-3,TRBD2,TGTGCCAGCAGCCAAGGGACTAGCGGGGGTCCCATCCAAGAGACCCAGTACTTC,CASSQGTSGGPIQETQYF
TRBJ2-1,.,TRBV6-5,.,TGTGCCAGCAGTTACTCGGGAGGGGGTGAGTTCTTC,CASSYSGGGEFF
TRBJ1-1,.,TRBV7-3,.,TGTGCCAGCAGCTTAAATGGGGGCCTTGACACTGAAGCTTTCTTT,CASSLNGGLDTEAFF
TRBJ1-2,.,TRBV28,TRBD1,TGTGCCACCCTGACAGGGGGCAGTGAAGGCTATGGCTACACCTTC,CATLTGGSEGYGYTF
TRBJ1-1,.,TRBV7-3,TRBD1,TGTGCCAGCAGCTTAACCACAGGGGGCAACACTGAAGCTTTCTTT,CASSLTTGGNTEAFF
TRBJ2-2,.,TRBV15,.,TGTGCCACCAGCGGGGGGATCAGGTTGGGAAACACCGGGGAGCTGTTTTTT,CATSGGIRLGNTGELFF
TRBJ1-1,.,TRBV30,.,TGTGCCTGGAGTGTGGGCAGCAAGGCTTTCTTT,CAWSVGSKAFF
TRBJ2-5,once,TRBV29-1,TRBD2,TGCAGCGTTCCCCGGGGGGTACAAGAGACCCAGTACTTC,CSVPRGVQETQYF
TRBJ2-1,.,TRBV2,TRBD2,TGTGCCAGCAGTGATGGGAGGCGGGGGGGCTACAATGAGCAGTTCTTC,CASSDGRRGGYNEQFF
TRBJ1-2,.,TRBV10-3,TRBD1,TGTGCCATCAGTCCCGACAGGGGCAACTATGGCTACACCTTC,CAISPDRGNYGYTF
TRBJ1-4,.,TRBV28,.,TGTGCCAGCAGTTTGACCTCGGGGGGGGGAACTAATGAAAAACTGTTTTTT,CASSLTSGGGTNEKLFF
TRBJ2-1,.,TRBV10-3,.,TGTGCCATCAGCCCGGGACTGAACTCCAATGAGCAGTTCTTC,CAISPGLNSNEQFF
TRBJ2-4,.,TRBV23-1,TRBD1,TGCGCCAGCAGTCAGATCGACAGGGGGCGGATTGCCAAAAACATTCAGTACTTC,CASSQIDRGRIAKNIQYF
TRBJ1-1,.,TRBV19,TRBD1,TGTGCCACACAGGGGGCCCGGACTGAAGCTTTCTTT,CATQGARTEAFF
TRBJ2-3,once,TRBV27,TRBD2,TGTGCCAGCAGTCGGGGGGGAGATACGCAGTATTTT,CASSRGGDTQYF
TRBJ2-5,.,TRBV27,TRBD1,TGTGCCAGCAGTCCACGGACAGGGGGGGAAGAGACCCAGTACTTC,CASSPRTGGEETQYF
TRBJ2-3,.,TRBV30,TRBD1,TGTGCCTGGAGCGACGGGACAGGGGGCACAGATACGCAGTATTTT,CAWSDGTGGTDTQYF
TRBJ1-2,.,TRBV6-5,TRBD1,TGTGCCAGCAGTAGCGGGACAGGAAACGGCTACACCTTC,CASSSGTGNGYTF
TRBJ2-7,once,TRBV6-5,.,TGTGCCAGCAGTTACGGGCTAGCGAAAACCTCCTACGAGCAGTACTTC,CASSYGLAKTSYEQYF
TRBJ2-7,.,TRBV4-2,TRBD2,TGTGCCAGCAGCCCCTCACCTAGCGGGGGGTTATACGAGCAGTACTTC,CASSPSPSGGLYEQYF
TRBJ2-2,.,TRBV11-2,TRBD1,TGTGCCAGCAGCTCCCCCGGGACAGGTATAAACACCGGGGAGCTGTTTTTT,CASSSPGTGINTGELFF
TRBJ1-1,.,TRBV15,TRBD1,TGTGCCACGGAGGAGACAGGGATGACTGAAGCTTTCTTT,CATEETGMTEAFF
TRBJ2-3,.,TRBV19,TRBD1,TGTGCCAGTAGCCCGGGACAGCTAAACACAGATACGCAGTATTTT,CASSPGQLNTDTQYF
TRBJ2-2,.,TRBV7-9,.,TGTGCCAGCAGCTTAACAGACGGCGGGGAGCTGTTTTTT,CASSLTDGGELFF